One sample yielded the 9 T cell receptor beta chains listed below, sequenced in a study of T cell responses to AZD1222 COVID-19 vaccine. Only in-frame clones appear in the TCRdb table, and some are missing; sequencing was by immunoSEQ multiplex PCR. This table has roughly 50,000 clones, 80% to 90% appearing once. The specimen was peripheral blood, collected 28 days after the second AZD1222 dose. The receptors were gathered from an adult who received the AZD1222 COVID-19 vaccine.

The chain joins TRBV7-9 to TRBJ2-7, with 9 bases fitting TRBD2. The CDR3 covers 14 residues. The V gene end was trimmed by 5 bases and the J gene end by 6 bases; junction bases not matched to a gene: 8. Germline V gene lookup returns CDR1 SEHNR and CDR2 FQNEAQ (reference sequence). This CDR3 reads CASSPLAGSPEQYF. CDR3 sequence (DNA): TGTGCCAGCAGCCCCCTAGCGGGGTCCCCCGAGCAGTACTTC.

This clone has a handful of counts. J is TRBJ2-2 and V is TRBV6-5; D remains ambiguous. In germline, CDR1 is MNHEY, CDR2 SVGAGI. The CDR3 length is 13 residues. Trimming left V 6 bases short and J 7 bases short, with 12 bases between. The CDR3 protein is CASRDQPVGELFF. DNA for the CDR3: TGTGCCAGCAGGGACCAACCTGTCGGGGAGCTGTTTTTT.

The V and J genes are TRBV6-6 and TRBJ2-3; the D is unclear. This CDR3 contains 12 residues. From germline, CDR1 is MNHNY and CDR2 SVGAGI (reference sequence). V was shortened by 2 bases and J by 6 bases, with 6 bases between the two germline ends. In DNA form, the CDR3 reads TGTGCCAGCAGTTACGGTCCGGATACGCAGTATTTT. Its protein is CASSYGPDTQYF.

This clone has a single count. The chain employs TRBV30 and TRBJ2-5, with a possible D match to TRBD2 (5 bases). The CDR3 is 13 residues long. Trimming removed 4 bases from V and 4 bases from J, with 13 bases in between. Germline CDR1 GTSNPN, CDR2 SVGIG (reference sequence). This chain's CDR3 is CAWKRNGVETQYF. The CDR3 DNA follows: TGTGCCTGGAAACGAAACGGGGTAGAGACCCAGTACTTC.

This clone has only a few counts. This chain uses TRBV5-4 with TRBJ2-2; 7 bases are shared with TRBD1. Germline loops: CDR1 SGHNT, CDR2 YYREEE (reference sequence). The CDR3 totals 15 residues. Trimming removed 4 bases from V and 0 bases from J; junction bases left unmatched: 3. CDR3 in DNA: TGTGCCAGCAGCCTAGACAGGGCGAACACCGGGGAGCTGTTTTTT. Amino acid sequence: CASSLDRANTGELFF.

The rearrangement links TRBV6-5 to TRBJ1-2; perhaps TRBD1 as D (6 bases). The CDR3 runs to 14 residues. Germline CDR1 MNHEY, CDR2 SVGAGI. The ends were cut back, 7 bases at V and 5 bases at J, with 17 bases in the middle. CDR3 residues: CASTPRGRGYGYTF. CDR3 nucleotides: TGTGCCAGCACCCCAAGGGGCAGGGGTTATGGCTACACCTTC.

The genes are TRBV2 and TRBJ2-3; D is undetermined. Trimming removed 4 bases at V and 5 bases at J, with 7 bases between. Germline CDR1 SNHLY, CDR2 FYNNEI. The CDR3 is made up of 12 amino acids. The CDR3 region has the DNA TGTGCCAGCAGTGTCAGTGGAGATACGCAGTATTTT. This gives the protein CASSVSGDTQYF. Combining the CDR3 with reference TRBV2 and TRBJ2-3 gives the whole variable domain EPEVTQTPSHQVTQMGQEVILRCVPISNHLYFYWYRQILGQKVEFLVSFYNNEISEKSEIFDDQFSVERPDGSNFTLKIRSTKLEDSAMYFCASSVSGDTQYFGPGTRLTVL.

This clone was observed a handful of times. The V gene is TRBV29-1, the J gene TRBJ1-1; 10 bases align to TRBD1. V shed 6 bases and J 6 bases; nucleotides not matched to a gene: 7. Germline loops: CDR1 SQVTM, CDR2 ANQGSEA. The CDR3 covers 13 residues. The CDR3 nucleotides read TGCAGCGTCCAGGGACAGGGGACCTCTGAAGCTTTCTTT. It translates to CSVQGQGTSEAFF. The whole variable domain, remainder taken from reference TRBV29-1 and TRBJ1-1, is SAVISQKPSRDICQRGTSLTIQCQVDSQVTMMFWYRQQPGQSLTLIATANQGSEATYESGFVIDKFPISRPNLTFSTLTVSNMSPEDSSIYLCSVQGQGTSEAFFGQGTRLTVV.

The CDR3 loop reads CASRPGQGASSSYEQYF. The CDR3 DNA is TGTGCCAGCAGACCCGGACAGGGGGCATCGAGCTCCTACGAGCAGTACTTC. The rearrangement uses TRBV7-9 and TRBJ2-7; 11 positions match TRBD1. Trimming at V came to 6 bases and at J to 0 bases, leaving 10 bases not matched to a gene. Germline V gives CDR1 SEHNR, CDR2 FQNEAQ (reference sequence). CDR3 length: 17 amino acids.